The entry below describes one T cell receptor (beta chain). Its antigen is not identified. The V gene lost 5 bases and the J gene lost 7 bases, with 18 bases spanning the gap. Germline V CDR1 and CDR2: GTSNPN, SVGIG (reference sequence). This CDR3 comprises 15 residues. The data are from a study of T cell responses to AZD1222 COVID-19 vaccine. Points from the study as a whole: Donors were mostly white British, more females; clonal diversity possibly underestimated. Of spike-specific TCRs, nearly half reportedly target regions left unmutated in variants. Sampling that yielded the repertoires occurred only after the peak T cell response. Baseline testing showed seropositivity in only a handful of AZD1222 recipients.

Produced via immunoSEQ multiplex PCR; TCRdb's table is partial and in-frame only. This table holds some 200,000 clones, approximately 90% found once. The TCR comes from an adult who received the MenACWY meningococcal vaccine as a control. The sequences come from peripheral blood, collected 28 days after the second dose of the MenACWY control vaccine. V gene TRBV30 combines with J gene TRBJ1-6, with a tentative D call TRBD1 (5 bases). CDR3 residues: CAWGGGGNWNSPLHF. The CDR3, as DNA: TGTGCCTGGGGTGGGGGGGGGAATTGGAATTCACCCCTCCACTTT.